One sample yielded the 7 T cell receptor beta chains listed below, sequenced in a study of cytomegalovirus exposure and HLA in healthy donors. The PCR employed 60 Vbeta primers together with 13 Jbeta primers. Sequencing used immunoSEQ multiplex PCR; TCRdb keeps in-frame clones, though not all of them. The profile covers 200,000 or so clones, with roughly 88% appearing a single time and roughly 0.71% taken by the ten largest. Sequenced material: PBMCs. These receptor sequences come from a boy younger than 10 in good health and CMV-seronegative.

CDR3 DNA sequence: TGTGCCAGCAGCGTAGCTACAAAGCCCGGAGAAGGCTACACCTTC. Its protein product is CASSVATKPGEGYTF. This chain joins TRBV9 and TRBJ1-2; unclear D gene. The V gene lost 0 bases and the J gene lost 8 bases, with 17 bases spanning the gap. This CDR3 is built from 15 residues. Germline V gene sequence: CDR1 SGDLS, CDR2 YYNGEE.

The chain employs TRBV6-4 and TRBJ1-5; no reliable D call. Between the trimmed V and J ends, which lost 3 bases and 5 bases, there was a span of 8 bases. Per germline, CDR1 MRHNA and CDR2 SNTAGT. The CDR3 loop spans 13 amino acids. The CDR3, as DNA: TGTGCCAGCAGTGATTCCTTTGATCAGCCCCAGCATTTT. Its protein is CASSDSFDQPQHF.

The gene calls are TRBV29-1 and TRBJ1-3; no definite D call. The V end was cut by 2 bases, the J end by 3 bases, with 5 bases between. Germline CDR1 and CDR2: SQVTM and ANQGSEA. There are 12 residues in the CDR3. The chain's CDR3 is CSVETVGNTIYF. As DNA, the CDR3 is TGCAGCGTTGAAACAGTTGGAAACACCATATATTTT.

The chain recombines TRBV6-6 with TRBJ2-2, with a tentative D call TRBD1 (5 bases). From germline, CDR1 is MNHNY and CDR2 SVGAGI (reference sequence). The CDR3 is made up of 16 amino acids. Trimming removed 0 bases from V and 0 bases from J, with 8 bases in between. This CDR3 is CASSYSKQANTGELFF. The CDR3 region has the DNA TGTGCCAGCAGTTACTCGAAACAGGCGAACACCGGGGAGCTGTTTTTT.

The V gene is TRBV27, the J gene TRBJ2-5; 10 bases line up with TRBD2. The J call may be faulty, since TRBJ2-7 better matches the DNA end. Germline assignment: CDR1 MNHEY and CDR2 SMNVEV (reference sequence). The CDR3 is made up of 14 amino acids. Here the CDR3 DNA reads TGTGCCAGCAGTCTAGCGGGAGTCTCCTACGAGCAGTACTTC. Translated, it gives CASSLAGVSYEQYF.

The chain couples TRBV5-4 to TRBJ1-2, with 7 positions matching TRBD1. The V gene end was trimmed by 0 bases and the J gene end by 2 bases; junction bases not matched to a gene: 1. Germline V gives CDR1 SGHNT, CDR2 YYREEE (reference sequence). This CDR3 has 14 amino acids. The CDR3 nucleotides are TGTGCCAGCAGCTTGGCGACAGGGAACTATGGCTACACCTTC. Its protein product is CASSLATGNYGYTF.

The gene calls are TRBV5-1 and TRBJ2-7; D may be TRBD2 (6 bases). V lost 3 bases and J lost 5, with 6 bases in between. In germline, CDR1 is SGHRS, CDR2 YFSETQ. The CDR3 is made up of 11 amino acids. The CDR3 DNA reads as TGCGCCAGCAGCTGGGAGGACGAGCAGTACTTC. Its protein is CASSWEDEQYF.